These 22 T cell receptor beta chains share one sample of origin, sequenced in a study of immune reconstitution after stem cell transplant in scleroderma. TCRdb reanalysed the RT-PCR reads using MiXCR and keeps one entry per CDR3 protein. The sample consists of about 2,400 distinct CDR3 sequences, approximately 6.4% of them appearing once. Collection took place before or after autologous hematopoietic stem cell transplantation (not recorded which). The receptor set was obtained from a female donor with systemic sclerosis.

This clonotype is medium-sized in the sample. CDR3 region: CASSYAGSGRYEQFF. The CDR3, as DNA: TGTGCCAGCAGTTACGCTGGTAGCGGGAGATATGAGCAGTTCTTC. The V and J genes are TRBV6-5 and TRBJ2-1; 9 bases are shared with TRBD2. The germline V gene has CDR1 MNHEY and CDR2 SVGAGI. The V segment lost 2 bases and the J segment 8 bases; nucleotides outside the gene matches: 7. The CDR3 contains 15 residues.

This clonotype was seen only a few times. The rearrangement links TRBV20-1 to TRBJ2-7; 7 bases agree with TRBD1. CDR3 length equals 13 residues. Unmatched junction bases numbered 9, after V lost 4 bases and J lost 6 bases. Germline values: CDR1 DFQATT, CDR2 SNEGSKA (reference sequence). CDR3 bases: TGCAGTGCTAAAGGGGGCTCCCTGCCCGAGCAGTACTTC. This sequence encodes CSAKGGSLPEQYF.

The chain is built from TRBV11-3 and TRBJ2-7; D uncertain. The germline V and J ends were trimmed by 5 bases and 2 bases, with 13 bases remaining between them. Germline lookup yields CDR1 SGHNT and CDR2 YENEEA. The CDR3 covers 14 residues. The DNA for the CDR3 is TGTGCCAGCAGCCTAAGTTTGAACCCCTACGAGCAGTACTTC. Amino acids: CASSLSLNPYEQYF.

This clonotype came up a few times. The CDR3 sequence is CASSWNSNYGYTF. DNA for the CDR3: TGTGCCAGCAGTTGGAATTCGAACTATGGCTACACCTTC. The V gene is TRBV27, the J gene TRBJ1-2; D is ambiguous. The CDR3 consists of 13 residues. Per the germline V gene, CDR1 is MNHEY and CDR2 is SMNVEV (reference sequence). The V end lost 4 bases, the J end lost 2 bases, and 8 bases lay between the germline ends.

This clonotype qualifies as medium-sized. The chain's CDR3 is CASSLANEQFF. The CDR3, as DNA: TGTGCCAGCAGCTTGGCCAATGAGCAGTTCTTC. The V call is TRBV5-5, the J call TRBJ2-1, with unresolved D. The germline V and J ends were trimmed by 0 bases and 6 bases, with 1 base remaining between them. CDR3 length: 11 amino acids. Germline V CDR1 and CDR2: SGHKS, YYEKEE (reference sequence).

Sample share makes this clonotype medium-sized (0.01 to 0.1%). The V gene is TRBV7-2, the J gene TRBJ2-2, with D perhaps assigned TRBD1 or TRBD2 (5 bases each). Deletions cut 2 bases from V and 4 bases from J, with 26 bases between. This CDR3 is built from 20 residues. Germline loops: CDR1 SGHTA, CDR2 FQGNSA. The CDR3, as DNA: TGTGCCAGCAGCTTAATCGGGACGTCCTGGGGGTCACGTCCCACCGGGGAGCTGTTTTTT. The encoded protein is CASSLIGTSWGSRPTGELFF.

This clonotype came up once. V usage is TRBV6-1 and J usage is TRBJ2-2; D gene ambiguous. The V and J ends lost 3 bases and 7 bases respectively, with 9 bases between them. CDR3 size: 13 residues. The germline gives CDR1 MNHNS, CDR2 SASEGT. CDR3 sequence (DNA): TGTGCCAGCAGTGATTTTTTCGGCGGGGAGCTGTTTTTT. It encodes CASSDFFGGELFF.

This clonotype counts as medium-sized (0.01 to 0.1%). The chain recombines TRBV2 with TRBJ2-7; 7 nucleotides match TRBD1. The CDR3 sequence is 14 residues long. CDR1 is SNHLY, CDR2 FYNNEI, per germline. The V and J ends lost 4 bases and 6 bases, in that order; junction bases with no gene match: 9. CDR3 DNA: TGTGCCAGCAGTGGAGAGAGGGGGCGGGCCGAGCAGTACTTC. Amino acid sequence: CASSGERGRAEQYF.

This clonotype is medium-sized (0.01 to 0.1%) within its sample. This chain links TRBV19 with TRBJ2-1, with D possibly TRBD2 on 6 matching bases. With 5 bases removed from V and 9 bases from J, the gap between germline ends came to 8 bases. The CDR3 sequence is 11 residues long. Germline CDR1 and CDR2: LNHDA and SQIVND (reference sequence). CDR3 residues: CASSRGSEQFF. As DNA, the CDR3 is TGTGCCAGTAGTCGGGGGAGTGAGCAGTTCTTC.

This clonotype turned up a few times. The genes are TRBV7-6 and TRBJ1-5; tentative D call: TRBD1 (6 bases). CDR3 size: 14 residues. CDR1 SGHVS and CDR2 FNYEAQ come from the germline V gene. V shed 2 bases and J shed 2 bases, with 7 bases lying between them. This chain's CDR3 is CASSLRQGNQPQHF. In DNA, the CDR3 is TGTGCCAGCAGCTTACGACAGGGCAATCAGCCCCAGCATTTT.

By sample fraction, this clonotype is medium-sized. The V gene is TRBV9, the J gene TRBJ2-1; D might be TRBD2 (5 bases). The CDR3 runs 14 residues. Per the germline V gene, CDR1 is SGDLS and CDR2 is YYNGEE. The V end was cut by 1 base, the J end by 8 bases, with 13 bases between. This CDR3 reads CASSVILSGDEQFF. The CDR3 DNA follows: TGTGCCAGCAGCGTAATTCTATCCGGGGATGAGCAGTTCTTC.

The rearrangement joins TRBV12-3 or TRBV12-4 to TRBJ1-4, with 7 bases lining up with TRBD1. J gave up 3 bases and V 3 bases, and 10 bases lay outside the gene matches. The CDR3 sequence is 17 residues long. CDR3 DNA sequence: TGTGCCAGCAGTTTCGGGGGACGGGGGACAGCTAATGAAAAACTGTTTTTT. This translates into CASSFGGRGTANEKLFF.

This clonotype qualifies as medium-sized. The genes are TRBV27 and TRBJ2-2; D gene ambiguous. Germline V gives CDR1 MNHEY, CDR2 SMNVEV (reference sequence). The V gene lost 1 base and the J gene lost 4 bases, with 10 bases spanning the gap. The length of the CDR3 is 15 residues. The CDR3 coding sequence is TGTGCCAGCAGTTTATACAGTCTGAGCACCGGGGAGCTGTTTTTT. This sequence encodes CASSLYSLSTGELFF.

The chain is built from TRBV11-2 and TRBJ1-3, with 8 bases that match TRBD1. The CDR3 has 14 residues. Germline V gene data show CDR1 as SGHAT and CDR2 as FQNNGV. V shed 6 bases, J shed 0 bases, and the junction held 1 base outside the gene matches. CDR3 in amino acids: CASRGTGSGNTIYF. Here the CDR3 DNA reads TGTGCCAGCAGGGGGACAGGCTCTGGAAACACCATATATTTT.

This clonotype was counted between two and nine times. This chain connects TRBV15 to TRBJ2-5; no reliable D call. Germline CDR1 is LNHNV and CDR2 is YYDKDF (reference sequence). Trimming took 1 base from V and 5 from J, leaving 11 bases between them. CDR3 length: 14 residues. The CDR3 DNA sequence: TGTGCCACCAGCAGAGGTTTGGCTATTGAGACCCAGTACTTC. It yields the protein CATSRGLAIETQYF.

In this sample, this clonotype is large. The genes are TRBV29-1 and TRBJ1-5; no reliable D call. V was pared by 7 bases and J by 3 bases, with 13 bases between. This CDR3 comprises 13 residues. Germline assignment: CDR1 SQVTM and CDR2 ANQGSEA. CDR3: CSARSGLNQPQHF. In nucleotides, the CDR3 is TGCAGCGCACGATCGGGCCTCAATCAGCCCCAGCATTTT.

This clonotype is judged medium-sized. V gene TRBV4-1 combines with J gene TRBJ1-1; D is uncertain. Trimming stripped 1 base from V and 12 bases from J, with 9 bases between. The length of the CDR3 is 11 residues. Germline CDR1 MGHRA, CDR2 YSYEKL. The CDR3 coding sequence is TGCGCCAGCAGCCAAGCGCTAAGGACTTTCTTT. This codes for CASSQALRTFF.

The table lists this clonotype with a few counts. The chain recombines TRBV20-1 with TRBJ2-2; perhaps D is TRBD1 or TRBD2 (5 bases each). Germline CDR1 DFQATT, CDR2 SNEGSKA (reference sequence). V lost 5 bases and J lost 5, with 12 bases in between. This CDR3 has 13 amino acids. This CDR3 reads CSAEGTVTGELFF. For the CDR3, the DNA is TGCAGTGCTGAGGGGACGGTTACCGGGGAGCTGTTTTTT.

Only a few counts were recorded for this clonotype. This chain connects TRBV29-1 to TRBJ1-1; D ambiguous. Trimming shortened V by 7 bases and J by 6 bases, and 15 bases separated the two germline ends. Per the germline V gene, CDR1 is SQVTM and CDR2 is ANQGSEA. CDR3 size: 12 residues. In nucleotides, the CDR3 is TGCAGCGAGAGGGTAGGGCTCGCTGAAGCTTTCTTT. Protein: CSERVGLAEAFF.

By sample fraction, this clonotype is medium-sized. The chain links TRBV20-1 to TRBJ1-5, with D perhaps matching TRBD1 (6 bases). CDR1 DFQATT and CDR2 SNEGSKA come from the germline V gene (reference sequence). The CDR3 contains 13 residues. V was pared by 6 bases and J by 6 bases, with 15 bases between. CDR3 bases: TGCAGTGCGGGGGGCAGGTTCGGTCAGCCCCAGCATTTT. It specifies CSAGGRFGQPQHF.

By proportion, this clonotype is large (0.1 to 1%). The V call is TRBV27, the J call TRBJ2-1; 8 bases map to TRBD1. Germline lookup yields CDR1 MNHEY and CDR2 SMNVEV (reference sequence). V gave up 3 bases and J gave up 7 bases; unmatched junction bases: 5. The CDR3 totals 14 residues. CDR3 residues: CASSLTGAGNEQFF. DNA for the CDR3: TGTGCCAGCAGTTTGACAGGGGCAGGAAATGAGCAGTTCTTC.

The chain recombines TRBV18 with TRBJ1-5; 11 nucleotides match TRBD1. Trimming cost V 2 bases and J 5 bases; bases outside gene matches: 5. The CDR3 covers 16 residues. From germline, CDR1 is KGHSH and CDR2 LQKENI. CDR3 coding DNA: TGTGCCAGCTCACCAGGGACAGGGGGTCCGTATCAGCCCCAGCATTTT. Translated, it gives CASSPGTGGPYQPQHF. The full variable domain, completed using reference TRBV18 and TRBJ1-5, is NAGVMQNPRHLVRRRGQEARLRCSPMKGHSHVYWYRQLPEEGLKFMVYLQKENIIDESGMPKERFSAEFPKEGPSILRIQQVVRGDSAAYFCASSPGTGGPYQPQHFGDGTRLSIL.